This T cell receptor (beta chain) was recovered during a study of T cell responses to AZD1222 COVID-19 vaccine. Here immunoSEQ multiplex PCR was the method, and the copy in TCRdb shows in-frame clones only, minus some. The sample yields around 47,000 clones, about 82% seen once. The CDR3 has 15 residues. Germline V gives CDR1 ENHRY, CDR2 SYGVKD. The ends were cut back, 4 bases at V and 0 bases at J, with 12 bases in the middle. The rearrangement links TRBV10-3 to TRBJ1-2; perhaps TRBD1 as D (5 bases). The source material was peripheral blood, sampled 28 days after the second dose of the MenACWY control vaccine. The receptor was isolated from an adult who received the MenACWY meningococcal vaccine as a control. CDR3 residues: CAISAGLGANYGYTF. DNA of the CDR3: TGTGCCATCAGTGCTGGATTAGGGGCTAACTATGGCTACACCTTC.